The next 9 T cell receptor beta chains were all read from a single sample in a study of cytomegalovirus exposure and HLA in healthy donors. PCR used 60 Vbeta primers and 13 Jbeta primers. This table comes from immunoSEQ multiplex PCR, and its TCRdb copy is limited to in-frame clones, with some not included. The data show 100,000 to 150,000 clones, with less than 80% seen just once and roughly 11% held by the top ten. Specimen: PBMCs. The receptor source for this set is a woman between 45 and 60 years old in good health and CMV-seropositive.

This rearrangement joins TRBV4-3 to TRBJ2-3; TRBD2 is a possible D gene (6 bases). V lost 3 bases to trimming and J lost 5 bases, with 12 bases between them. CDR1 LGHNA and CDR2 YSLEER come from the germline V gene. The CDR3 covers 14 residues. The DNA for the CDR3 is TGCGCCAGCAGCCAGATGGAGGGGCAAGATACGCAGTATTTT. This gives the protein CASSQMEGQDTQYF.

The V and J genes are TRBV9 and TRBJ2-5, with 13 bases that match TRBD2. The J call could be wrong; TRBJ2-7 is a better fit for the DNA end. Germline CDR1 and CDR2: SGDLS and YYNGEE. This CDR3 has 16 amino acids. For the CDR3, the DNA is TGTGCCAGCAGCCCTACTAGCGGGGGGGGTTCCTACGAGCAGTACTTC. Translated, it gives CASSPTSGGGSYEQYF.

There are a few counts of this clone. This same CDR3 is encoded by further DNA sequences in the sample. The chain joins TRBV19 to TRBJ2-7; 11 nucleotides line up with TRBD1. The germline gives CDR1 LNHDA, CDR2 SQIVND (reference sequence). This CDR3 comprises 14 residues. V was clipped by 5 bases and J by 4 bases; unmatched bases: 4. The CDR3 nucleotides are TGTGCCAGTAGTCCGGGACAGGGGGATTACGAGCAGTACTTC. It encodes CASSPGQGDYEQYF.

This clone was seen a few times. The V call is TRBV18, the J call TRBJ1-2; D is uncertain. This CDR3 comprises 13 residues. The germline V and J ends were trimmed by 0 bases and 8 bases, with 10 bases remaining between them. Germline V lookup: CDR1 KGHSH, CDR2 LQKENI. The CDR3 DNA follows: TGTGCCAGCTCACCACCCATCGGGGAAGGCTACACCTTC. Protein sequence: CASSPPIGEGYTF.

V usage is TRBV6-5 and J usage is TRBJ2-1, with 8 bases fitting TRBD2. Unmatched junction bases numbered 7, after V lost 0 bases and J lost 6 bases. Germline CDR1 and CDR2: MNHEY and SVGAGI. CDR3 length: 16 residues. For the CDR3, the DNA is TGTGCCAGCAGTTACTCGAGCGGCCTAGCGGGCAATGAGCAGTTCTTC. This codes for CASSYSSGLAGNEQFF.

The chain has TRBV15 and TRBJ2-7; D possibly corresponds to TRBD2 (6 bases). V was pared by 3 bases and J by 0 bases, with 12 bases between. The CDR3 runs 15 residues. The V gene's germline CDR1 is LNHNV and CDR2 YYDKDF (reference sequence). The CDR3: CATSRGGHSSYEQYF. CDR3 DNA: TGTGCCACCAGCAGGGGGGGTCACAGCTCCTACGAGCAGTACTTC.

The V call is TRBV30, the J call TRBJ2-1; TRBD1 is a possible D gene (5 bases). Germline V gene data show CDR1 as GTSNPN and CDR2 as SVGIG (reference sequence). The CDR3 loop spans 13 amino acids. Trimming removed 1 base from V and 2 bases from J, with 6 bases in between. The DNA for the CDR3 is TGTGCCTGGAGTGGACAGCCCTACAATGAGCAGTTCTTC. Encoded protein: CAWSGQPYNEQFF.

The chain links TRBV5-1 to TRBJ2-5; D call uncertain. This CDR3 spans 11 amino acids. Germline V CDR1 and CDR2: SGHRS, YFSETQ. V dropped 5 bases and J dropped 5 bases, with 7 bases sitting between them. CDR3 sequence reads: CASRLEETQYF. The DNA for the CDR3 is TGCGCCAGCAGGCTTGAGGAGACCCAGTACTTC.

The chain combines TRBV5-5 with TRBJ2-7, with D hard to call. Germline V CDR1 and CDR2: SGHKS, YYEKEE (reference sequence). V was shortened by 1 base and J by 0 bases, with 8 bases between the two germline ends. This CDR3 region has 14 residues. CDR3 sequence reads: CASSLSPSSYEQYF. CDR3 bases: TGTGCCAGCAGCTTGTCACCTAGCTCCTACGAGCAGTACTTC.